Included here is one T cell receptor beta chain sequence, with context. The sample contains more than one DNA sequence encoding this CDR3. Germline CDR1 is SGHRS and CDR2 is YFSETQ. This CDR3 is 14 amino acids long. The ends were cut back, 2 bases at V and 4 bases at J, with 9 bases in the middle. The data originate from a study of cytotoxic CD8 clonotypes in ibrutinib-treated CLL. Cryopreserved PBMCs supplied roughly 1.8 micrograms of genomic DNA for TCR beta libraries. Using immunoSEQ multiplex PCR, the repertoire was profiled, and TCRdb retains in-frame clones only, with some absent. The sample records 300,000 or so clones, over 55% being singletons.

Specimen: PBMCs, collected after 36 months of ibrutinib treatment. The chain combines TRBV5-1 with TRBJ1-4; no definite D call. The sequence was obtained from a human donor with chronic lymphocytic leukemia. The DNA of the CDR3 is TGCGCCAGCAGCTTAGGAGGACTTAATGAAAAACTGTTTTTT. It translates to CASSLGGLNEKLFF.